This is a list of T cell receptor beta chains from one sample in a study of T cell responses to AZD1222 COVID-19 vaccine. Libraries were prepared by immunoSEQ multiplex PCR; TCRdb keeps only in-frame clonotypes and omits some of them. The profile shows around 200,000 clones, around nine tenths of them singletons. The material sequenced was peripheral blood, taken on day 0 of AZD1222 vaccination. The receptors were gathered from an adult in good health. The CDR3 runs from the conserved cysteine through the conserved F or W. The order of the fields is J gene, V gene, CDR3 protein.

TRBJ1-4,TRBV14,CASSQHRGANEKLFF
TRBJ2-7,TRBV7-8,CASSQTSGSVGEQYF
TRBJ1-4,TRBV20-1,CSADIQGDVVF
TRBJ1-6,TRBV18,CASSPPGSYNSPLHF
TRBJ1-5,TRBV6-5,CASRPTRSNQPQHF
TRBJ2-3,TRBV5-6,CASRVQGADTQYF
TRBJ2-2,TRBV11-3,CASSLIGAGELFF
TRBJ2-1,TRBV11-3,CASSLQIGGASYNEQFF
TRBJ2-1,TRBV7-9,CASSPGLAGHNEQFF
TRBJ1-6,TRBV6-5,CASSRTGGISPLHF
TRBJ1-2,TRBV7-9,CASSLTSGRNYGYTF
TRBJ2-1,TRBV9,CASSVGAGGYNEQFF
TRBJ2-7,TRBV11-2,CASSSRVGNSGSPYEQYF
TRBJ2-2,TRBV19,CASSIWGAGELFF
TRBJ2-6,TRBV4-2,CASSQDRSTGANVLTF
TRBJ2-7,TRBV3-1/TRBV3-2,CASNHAALPNEQYF
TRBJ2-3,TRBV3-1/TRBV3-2,CASSQLRTEGTDTQYF
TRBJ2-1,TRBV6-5,CASRQGQGAHEQFF
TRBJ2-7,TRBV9,CASSVQGGVYEQYF
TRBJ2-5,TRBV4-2,CASSQEEGLGETQYF
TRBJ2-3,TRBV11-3,CASSRRSQGGITDTQYF
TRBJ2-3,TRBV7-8,CASSFRLAGITDTQYF
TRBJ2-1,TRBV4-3,CASSQDEGGGRGEQFF
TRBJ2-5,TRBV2,CASKDTGARETQYF
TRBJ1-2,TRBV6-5,CASSYSANYGYTF
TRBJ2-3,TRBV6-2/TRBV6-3,CASSFLAGVTDTQYF
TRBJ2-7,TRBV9,CASSVESAAYEQYF
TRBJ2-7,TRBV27,CASSRRTSVYEQYF
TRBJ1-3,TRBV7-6,CASSLADSLINTIYF
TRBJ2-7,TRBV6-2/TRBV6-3,CASSYSAGGVNEQYF
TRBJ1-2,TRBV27,CASSLSSNYGYTF
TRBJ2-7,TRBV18,CASSPPPGQVTYEQYF
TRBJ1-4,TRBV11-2,CASSLDRGGEKLFF
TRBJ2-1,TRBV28,CASSLLGSRAGAEQFF
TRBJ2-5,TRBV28,CASRPLGGQETQYF
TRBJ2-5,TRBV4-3,CASSHGTRNQETQYF
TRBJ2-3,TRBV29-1,CSVAGGMEGTDTQYF
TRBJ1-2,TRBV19,CASSTRGIYGYTF
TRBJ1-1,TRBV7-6,CASSLVGQRGTEAFF
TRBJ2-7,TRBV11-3,CASSLASVGEQYF
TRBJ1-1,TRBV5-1,CASSPWGTEAFF
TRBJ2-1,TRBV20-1,CSASPGGRHGEQFF
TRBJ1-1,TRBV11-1,CASSLFSTGKTEAFF
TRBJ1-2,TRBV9,CASSSGGDGYTF
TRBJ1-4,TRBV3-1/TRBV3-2,CASSDRQGGEKLFF
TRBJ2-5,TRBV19,CASSILSGSEETQYF
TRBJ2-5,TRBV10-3,CAIKPGGLQETQYF